A selection of T cell receptor beta chains follows, all from one sample in a study of T cell repertoires in cytomegalovirus infection. TCRdb recomputed calls from the reads with MiXCR, one row per CDR3 protein. Among approximately 200,000 distinct CDR3 sequences listed, over 25% were seen once. What was sequenced was PBMCs. These receptors were taken from a human donor in good health (CMV status not recorded). Some clones in this sample may be carry-over from other donors' samples. Each CDR3 is given with its conserved first and last residue. A D gene is named only where the DNA matches it firmly. Part of the rows lack a size; the others show once, few, many or a class for expanded clones.

v_call	clone_size	d_call	j_call	cdr3_aa	cdr3_nt
TRBV27	-	-	TRBJ1-2	CASSFRGEGGYTF	TGTGCCAGCAGTTTTAGGGGAGAAGGTGGCTACACCTTC
TRBV3-1	-	-	TRBJ1-1	CASSRVKNTEAFF	TGTGCCAGCAGCCGCGTTAAAAACACTGAAGCTTTCTTT
TRBV7-2	few	-	TRBJ1-2	CASSSSEQPGLYGYTF	TGTGCCAGCAGCTCTTCGGAACAACCGGGCTTATATGGCTACACCTTC
TRBV12-5	-	-	TRBJ2-7	CASGLFGEQYF	TGTGCTAGTGGTTTATTCGGTGAGCAGTACTTC
TRBV14	-	-	TRBJ1-4	CASSRGNEKLFF	TGTGCCAGCAGCCGCGGTAATGAAAAACTGTTTTTT
TRBV2	-	-	TRBJ1-6	CASTPTRDSPLHF	TGTGCCAGCACTCCCACCAGGGATTCACCCCTCCACTTT
TRBV20-1	-	-	TRBJ1-4	CSALTGSTNEKLFF	TGCAGTGCTCTAACAGGGTCTACGAATGAAAAACTGTTTTTT
TRBV7-2	-	-	TRBJ1-1	CASSLDGGAITEAFF	TGTGCCAGCAGCTTAGACGGGGGGGCCATCACTGAAGCTTTCTTT
TRBV5-6	few	-	TRBJ2-7	CASSLRGKFQRGSYEQYF	TGTGCCAGCAGCTTGAGGGGGAAATTTCAGCGGGGCTCCTACGAGCAGTACTTC
TRBV24-1	-	-	TRBJ2-1	CATSDPNRGEQFF	TGTGCCACCAGTGATCCTAATCGGGGTGAGCAGTTCTTC
TRBV12-3/TRBV12-4	-	TRBD1	TRBJ1-2	CASRPTGTGNSYTF	TGTGCCAGCAGGCCGACCGGGACAGGGAATAGCTACACCTTC
TRBV19	few	-	TRBJ2-6	CASSIERGSGANVLTF	TGTGCCAGTAGTATAGAGCGAGGCTCTGGGGCCAACGTCCTGACTTTC
TRBV7-2	many	TRBD2	TRBJ2-1	CASSLGGGGYNEQFF	TGTGCCAGCAGCTTAGGCGGGGGGGGATACAATGAGCAGTTCTTC
TRBV13	-	-	TRBJ2-6	CASSPMRSGANVLTF	TGTGCCAGCAGCCCCATGCGCTCTGGGGCCAACGTCCTGACTTTC
TRBV27	-	TRBD1	TRBJ2-2	CASRRQGANTGELFF	TGTGCCAGCAGGCGGCAGGGGGCTAACACCGGGGAGCTGTTTTTT
TRBV18	-	TRBD1	TRBJ2-2	CASSPLRTGMTGELFF	TGTGCCAGCTCACCACTCAGGACAGGGATGACCGGGGAGCTGTTTTTT
TRBV20-1	-	TRBD1	TRBJ2-1	CSARGGDSYNEQFF	TGCAGTGCTAGAGGAGGGGACAGTTACAATGAGCAGTTCTTC
TRBV29-1	few	-	TRBJ1-2	CSVEESYGYTF	TGCAGCGTTGAGGAATCCTATGGCTACACCTTC
TRBV6-2/TRBV6-3	-	-	TRBJ1-5	CASTDSRTDQPQHF	TGTGCCAGCACCGATTCAAGGACTGATCAGCCCCAGCATTTT
TRBV2	-	TRBD1	TRBJ1-4	CASRSRQGANEKLFF	TGTGCCAGCAGAAGCCGACAGGGAGCTAATGAAAAACTGTTTTTT
TRBV7-3	-	-	TRBJ2-1	CASSLFAGLDNEQFF	TGTGCCAGCAGCTTATTTGCGGGGTTAGACAATGAGCAGTTCTTC
TRBV7-8	few	-	TRBJ1-6	CASSLGGTGYSPLHF	TGTGCCAGCAGCTTAGGGGGGACCGGATATTCACCCCTCCACTTT
TRBV20-1	-	TRBD1	TRBJ1-2	CSASPRGAANYGYTF	TGCAGTGCTAGTCCCAGGGGGGCTGCTAACTATGGCTACACCTTC
TRBV7-6	-	-	TRBJ2-5	CASSPLPRDQETQYF	TGTGCCAGCAGCCCGCTTCCAAGGGACCAAGAGACCCAGTACTTC
TRBV7-3	few	-	TRBJ2-1	CASSRERGRDEQFF	TGTGCCAGCAGCCGTGAAAGGGGGAGAGATGAGCAGTTCTTC
TRBV7-2	many	-	TRBJ1-4	CASSIRTVRSVEEKLFF	TGTGCCAGCAGCATCCGGACCGTAAGGAGTGTGGAGGAAAAACTGTTTTTT
TRBV5-1	-	-	TRBJ2-3	CASSGGDEGDTQYF	TGCGCCAGCAGCGGAGGGGATGAGGGAGATACGCAGTATTTT
TRBV15	-	-	TRBJ1-1	CATSRDLPGAMGTEAFF	TGTGCCACCAGCAGAGATTTGCCAGGCGCAATGGGCACTGAAGCTTTCTTT
TRBV20-1	-	-	TRBJ1-1	CSTPDITNTEAFF	TGCAGTACACCGGACATCACGAACACTGAAGCTTTCTTT
TRBV6-5	few	TRBD2	TRBJ2-2	CASSDLGGGDTGELFF	TGTGCCAGCAGCGACCTTGGGGGGGGGGACACCGGGGAGCTGTTTTTT
TRBV7-8	many	TRBD1	TRBJ1-5	CASSPRDRVEQPQHF	TGTGCCAGCAGCCCCCGGGACAGGGTTGAACAGCCCCAGCATTTT
TRBV20-1	-	-	TRBJ1-1	CSARDLGVQNTEAFF	TGCAGTGCTAGAGATCTGGGGGTACAGAACACTGAAGCTTTCTTT
TRBV7-9	-	TRBD1	TRBJ1-2	CASSLDAGQGDYGYTF	TGTGCCAGCAGCTTAGATGCGGGACAGGGTGACTATGGCTACACCTTC
TRBV12-3/TRBV12-4	-	-	TRBJ2-2	CASTRTDTGELFF	TGTGCCAGCACCCGGACGGACACCGGGGAGCTGTTTTTT
TRBV7-9	-	-	TRBJ1-6	CASSTDSSYGPLHF	TGTGCCAGCAGCACTGACAGTTCGTATGGGCCCCTCCACTTT
TRBV29-1	-	-	TRBJ2-1	CSVEVRSGNEQFF	TGCAGCGTTGAAGTTAGGTCTGGGAATGAGCAGTTCTTC
TRBV7-8	few	-	TRBJ2-1	CASSAQTSYNEQFF	TGTGCCAGCAGCGCTCAAACTTCCTACAATGAGCAGTTCTTC
TRBV7-2	many	-	TRBJ2-7	CASSLDGGGLQEQYF	TGTGCCAGCAGCTTAGATGGGGGGGGGCTCCAAGAGCAGTACTTC
TRBV20-1	-	-	TRBJ1-5	CSASTTNSNQPQHF	TGCAGTGCTTCTACAACGAATAGCAATCAGCCCCAGCATTTT
TRBV2	few	-	TRBJ2-7	CASSMGAGEQYF	TGTGCCAGCAGTATGGGGGCAGGCGAGCAGTACTTC
TRBV7-8	-	-	TRBJ1-1	CASSLGGWEHTEAFF	TGTGCCAGCAGCTTAGGGGGCTGGGAACACACTGAAGCTTTCTTT
TRBV7-9	-	-	TRBJ2-1	CASSSGHTRSYNEQFF	TGTGCCAGCAGCTCCGGACACACGAGATCCTACAATGAGCAGTTCTTC
TRBV7-2	many	-	TRBJ2-5	CASSPTPFRETQYF	TGTGCCAGCAGCCCGACCCCTTTTCGGGAGACCCAGTACTTC
TRBV20-1	few	-	TRBJ1-4	CSAFPTETNEKLFF	TGCAGTGCTTTTCCGACAGAAACTAATGAAAAACTGTTTTTT
TRBV7-2	-	-	TRBJ1-2	CASSLGGAGRNYGYTF	TGTGCCAGCAGCTTAGGTGGCGCAGGGAGGAACTATGGCTACACCTTC
TRBV7-2	many	TRBD1	TRBJ1-6	CASRGGQAEIRGSPLHF	TGTGCCAGCAGGGGAGGACAGGCGGAGATTAGAGGTTCACCCCTCCACTTT
TRBV5-5	few	-	TRBJ1-2	CASRRQLFNYGYTF	TGTGCCAGCAGACGACAGCTCTTTAACTATGGCTACACCTTC